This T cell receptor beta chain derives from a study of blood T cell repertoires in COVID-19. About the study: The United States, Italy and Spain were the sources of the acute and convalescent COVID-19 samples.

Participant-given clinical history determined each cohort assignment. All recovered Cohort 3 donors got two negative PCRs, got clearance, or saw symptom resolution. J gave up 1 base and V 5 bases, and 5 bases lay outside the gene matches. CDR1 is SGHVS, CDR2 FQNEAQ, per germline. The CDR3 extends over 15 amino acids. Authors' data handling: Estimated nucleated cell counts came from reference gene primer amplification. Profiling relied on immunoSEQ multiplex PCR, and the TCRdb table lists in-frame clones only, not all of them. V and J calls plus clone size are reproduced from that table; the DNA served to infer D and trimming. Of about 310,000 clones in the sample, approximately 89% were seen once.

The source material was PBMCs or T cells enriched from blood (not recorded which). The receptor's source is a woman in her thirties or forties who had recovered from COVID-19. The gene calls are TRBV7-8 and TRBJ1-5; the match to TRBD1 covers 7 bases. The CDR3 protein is CASSETGPSNQPQHF. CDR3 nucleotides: TGTGCCAGCAGCGAGACAGGGCCGAGCAATCAGCCCCAGCATTTT.